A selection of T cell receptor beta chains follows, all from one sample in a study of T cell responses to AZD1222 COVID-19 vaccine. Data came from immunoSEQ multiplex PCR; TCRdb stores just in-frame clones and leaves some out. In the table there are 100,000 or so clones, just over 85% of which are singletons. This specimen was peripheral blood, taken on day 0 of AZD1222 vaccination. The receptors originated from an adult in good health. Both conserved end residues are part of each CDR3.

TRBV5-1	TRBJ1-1	CASSFPGAEAFF
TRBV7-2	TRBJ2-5	CASTGRGRQETQYF
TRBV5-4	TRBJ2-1	CASSRGTDISYNEQFF
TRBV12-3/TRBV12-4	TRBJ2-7	CASSLSGGTEQYF
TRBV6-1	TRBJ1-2	CASSEWLDLGYGYTF
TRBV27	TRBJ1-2	CASSLARVNYGYTF
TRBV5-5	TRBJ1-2	CASSLISASYGYTF
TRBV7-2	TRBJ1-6	CASSSTGEPLHF
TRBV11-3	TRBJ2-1	CASSRIGGQRYNEQFF
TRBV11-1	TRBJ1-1	CASSLLLGSNTEAFF
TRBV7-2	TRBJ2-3	CASSLALGGQSSTDTQYF